Shown below are 32 T cell receptor beta chains from a single sample sequenced in a study of CD4 T cells in relation to SARS-CoV-2 and coronaviruses. Their antigens are not known. Sequencing used immunoSEQ multiplex PCR; TCRdb keeps in-frame clones, though not all of them. The repertoire includes more than 35,000 clones, over 65% of them detected once, and roughly 2.8% sits in the top ten. Sequencing was done on a sample of memory CD4+ T cells from PBMCs, cultured in vitro. Receptors were obtained from an adult with COVID-19.

This rearrangement joins TRBV24-1 to TRBJ2-2; TRBD2 aligns across 9 bases. Germline V gene data show CDR1 as KGHDR and CDR2 as SFDVKD. V lost 9 bases to trimming and J lost 7 bases; unmatched junction nucleotides: 11. This CDR3 contains 15 residues. The CDR3 loop reads CATSLAGGPNGELFF. The CDR3 region has the DNA TGTGCCACCTCACTCGCGGGAGGGCCAAACGGGGAGCTGTTTTTT.

This chain links TRBV5-1 with TRBJ2-7, with 12 bases matching TRBD2. Per the germline V gene, CDR1 is SGHRS and CDR2 is YFSETQ. The length of the CDR3 is 18 residues. V trimming: 0 bases; J trimming: 4 bases; junction bases outside the gene matches: 11. This CDR3 reads CASSLDVGGTSGRYEQYF. In DNA form, the CDR3 reads TGCGCCAGCAGCTTGGATGTTGGGGGAACTAGCGGGAGGTACGAGCAGTACTTC.

V usage is TRBV2 and J usage is TRBJ2-5; weak D call: TRBD1 (5 bases). This CDR3 has 14 residues. Germline CDR1 is SNHLY and CDR2 is FYNNEI. With 7 bases removed from V and 4 bases from J, the gap between germline ends came to 16 bases. The chain's CDR3 is CASKEQERGETQYF. The CDR3 region has the DNA TGTGCCAGCAAGGAACAGGAGCGAGGAGAGACCCAGTACTTC.

The V and J genes are TRBV9 and TRBJ2-2; D not resolved. V was trimmed by 0 bases and J by 9 bases, leaving 12 bases between them. Germline V lookup: CDR1 SGDLS, CDR2 YYNGEE. The CDR3 spans 14 residues. DNA of the CDR3: TGTGCCAGCAGCGTAGGGGATGGTCTCCGGGAGCTGTTTTTT. Translation: CASSVGDGLRELFF.

The chain is built from TRBV9 and TRBJ2-1; 7 positions agree with TRBD1. The germline gives CDR1 SGDLS, CDR2 YYNGEE. The CDR3 covers 16 residues. Trimming took 4 bases from V and 4 from J; bases not matched to a gene: 11. CDR3 region: CASSPSTGSHYNEQFF. The DNA for the CDR3 is TGTGCCAGCAGCCCTTCGACAGGGTCCCATTACAATGAGCAGTTCTTC.

The rearrangement joins TRBV28 to TRBJ1-2; tentative D call: TRBD1 (5 bases). This CDR3 has 15 residues. Germline assignment: CDR1 MDHEN and CDR2 SYDVKM. V was shortened by 5 bases and J by 3 bases, with 16 bases between the two germline ends. CDR3 coding DNA: TGTGCCAGCAGTGTAGTGTATGGGGGTCACTATGGCTACACCTTC. Protein: CASSVVYGGHYGYTF.

The chain couples TRBV24-1 to TRBJ2-5; D not resolved. Trimming stripped 0 bases from V and 4 bases from J, with 8 bases between. CDR3 length equals 14 residues. From germline, CDR1 is KGHDR and CDR2 SFDVKD. The chain's CDR3 is CATSDLFRPETQYF. The CDR3 DNA sequence: TGTGCCACCAGTGATTTGTTCCGACCAGAGACCCAGTACTTC.

The gene calls are TRBV3-1 (or the pseudogene TRBV3-2) and TRBJ2-5; perhaps TRBD2 as D (6 bases). Germline CDR1 and CDR2: LGHDT and YNNKEL (reference sequence). There are 14 residues in the CDR3. V dropped 9 bases and J dropped 0 bases, with 14 bases sitting between them. CDR3 in DNA: TGTGCCAGGAGGAGGCGGGATGACCAAGAGACCCAGTACTTC. Translation gives CARRRRDDQETQYF.

This sequence joins TRBV5-1 and TRBJ1-1; perhaps TRBD1 as D (6 bases). The length of the CDR3 is 17 residues. Between the trimmed V and J ends, which lost 0 bases and 1 base, there was a span of 16 bases. The germline V gene encodes CDR1 SGHRS and CDR2 YFSETQ. CDR3 nucleotides: TGCGCCAGCAGCTTGGTTTGGGGGCGCGCATGGAACACTGAAGCTTTCTTT. Its translation: CASSLVWGRAWNTEAFF.

CDR3 protein: CASSPSAEGYTF. The CDR3 DNA follows: TGTGCCAGCAGCCCATCCGCGGAGGGCTACACCTTC. The chain recombines TRBV7-8 with TRBJ1-2; D unclear. This CDR3 comprises 12 residues. Germline lookup yields CDR1 SGHVS and CDR2 FQNEAQ. V dropped 5 bases and J dropped 8 bases, with 12 bases sitting between them.

This clone was observed a few times. CDR3 region: CASSSSRTTDTQYF. The CDR3 DNA reads TGTGCCAGCAGTTCCTCGCGGACCACAGATACGCAGTATTTT. The chain carries TRBV6-5 and TRBJ2-3; D unresolved. V was cut by 4 bases and J by 2 bases, with 10 bases left in between. This CDR3 region has 14 residues. Germline CDR1 reads MNHEY; CDR2 reads SVGAGI.

This clone was counted once. The chain couples TRBV24-1 to TRBJ1-5, with no clear D. Germline values: CDR1 KGHDR, CDR2 SFDVKD. Between the trimmed V and J ends, which lost 2 bases and 2 bases, there was a span of 15 bases. The CDR3 consists of 17 residues. The DNA for the CDR3 is TGTGCCACCAGTGATTCAAGAAAAGTGCAGGGCAATCAGCCCCAGCATTTT. This gives the protein CATSDSRKVQGNQPQHF.

The chain links TRBV19 to TRBJ2-2; D remains ambiguous. The germline gives CDR1 LNHDA, CDR2 SQIVND (reference sequence). This CDR3 spans 15 amino acids. Between the trimmed V and J ends, which lost 6 bases and 1 base, there was a span of 12 bases. DNA of the CDR3: TGTGCCAGTAGGTTCTTACAGATGAACACCGGGGAGCTGTTTTTT. This codes for CASRFLQMNTGELFF.

The chain recombines TRBV7-2 with TRBJ2-7; TRBD1 is a possible D gene (6 bases). Looked up from germline, CDR1 is SGHTA and CDR2 is FQGNSA. The CDR3 contains 12 residues. V was clipped by 5 bases and J by 7 bases, with 12 bases between them. The CDR3 protein is CASSPPRGEQYF. DNA for the CDR3: TGTGCCAGCAGCCCTCCCAGGGGTGAGCAGTACTTC. Full variable domain (outside the CDR3, taken from reference TRBV7-2 and TRBJ2-7): GAGVSQSPSNKVTEKGKDVELRCDPISGHTALYWYRQSLGQGLEFLIYFQGNSAPDKSGLPSDRFSAERTGGSVSTLTIQRTQQEDSAVYLCASSPPRGEQYFGPGTRLTVT.

This clone has a handful of counts. This chain joins TRBV3-1 (or the pseudogene TRBV3-2) and TRBJ2-3, with a possible D match to TRBD2 (6 bases). The germline V gene encodes CDR1 LGHDT and CDR2 YNNKEL (reference sequence). Trimming shortened V by 8 bases and J by 7 bases, and 13 bases separated the two germline ends. This CDR3 region has 12 residues. CDR3 amino acids: CASGLKGNTQYF. The CDR3 DNA follows: TGTGCCAGCGGACTAAAAGGGAATACGCAGTATTTT.

The chain uses TRBV3-1 (or the pseudogene TRBV3-2) and TRBJ1-6, with a weak D call TRBD1 (5 bases). V was clipped by 8 bases and J by 7 bases, with 21 bases between them. This CDR3 comprises 16 residues. CDR1 and CDR2 (germline): LGHDT, YNNKEL (reference sequence). The CDR3 DNA follows: TGTGCCAGCCGCCCAGGCGGGGGAATGGGCAATTCACCCCTCCACTTT. The encoded protein is CASRPGGGMGNSPLHF.

The rearrangement joins TRBV10-3 to TRBJ2-3, with 7 bases aligning to TRBD1. V shed 0 bases and J 3 bases; nucleotides not matched to a gene: 3. The CDR3 extends over 15 amino acids. Germline loops: CDR1 ENHRY, CDR2 SYGVKD. The CDR3 reads CAISESGGATDTQYF. The CDR3 DNA is TGTGCCATCAGTGAGTCAGGGGGCGCGACAGATACGCAGTATTTT.

V usage is TRBV7-9 and J usage is TRBJ1-5; tentative D call: TRBD1 (5 bases). The CDR3 contains 14 residues. Germline CDR1 SEHNR, CDR2 FQNEAQ (reference sequence). The V gene lost 4 bases and the J gene lost 1 base, with 8 bases spanning the gap. Here the CDR3 reads CASSSSGSNQPQHF. The CDR3 DNA reads as TGTGCCAGCAGCTCGTCAGGGAGCAATCAGCCCCAGCATTTT.

The genes are TRBV4-3 and TRBJ2-7; TRBD1 might be the D (6 bases). Deletions cut 4 bases from V and 2 bases from J, with 9 bases between. The germline CDR1 and CDR2 sequences are LGHNA and YSLEER. CDR3 length: 13 amino acids. Written as DNA, the CDR3 is TGCGCCAGCAGCCGGACAGTCACCTACGAGCAGTACTTC. Encoded protein: CASSRTVTYEQYF.

This clone has more than one count but fewer than ten. The V gene is TRBV9, the J gene TRBJ1-1; D unresolved. Per the germline V gene, CDR1 is SGDLS and CDR2 is YYNGEE. This CDR3 spans 13 amino acids. V gave up 4 bases and J gave up 3 bases, with 10 bases separating them. Here the CDR3 DNA reads TGTGCCAGCAGCTACAGTCCGGACACTGAAGCTTTCTTT. This encodes CASSYSPDTEAFF.

This chain joins TRBV6-1 and TRBJ2-1; 7 bases are shared with TRBD1. Looked up from germline, CDR1 is MNHNS and CDR2 is SASEGT. The junction had 7 bases not matched to a gene; V was cut back by 2 bases and J by 0 bases. The CDR3 covers 17 residues. The CDR3 DNA is TGTGCCAGCAGTGAACTGCTGGGACAGTACTCCTACAATGAGCAGTTCTTC. Translated, it gives CASSELLGQYSYNEQFF.

The chain employs TRBV5-8 and TRBJ2-5; no clear D gene. CDR1 SGHTS and CDR2 YDEGEE come from the germline V gene. With 0 bases removed from V and 4 bases from J, the gap between germline ends came to 4 bases. The CDR3 spans 12 residues. CDR3 sequence: CASSLVRETQYF. The DNA of the CDR3 is TGTGCCAGCAGCTTGGTTAGAGAGACCCAGTACTTC. The full variable domain, in which reference TRBV5-8 and TRBJ2-5 provide the parts outside the CDR3, is EAGVTQSPTHLIKTRGQQATLRCSPISGHTSVYWYQQALGLGLQFLLWYDEGEERNRGNFPPRFSGRQFPNYSSELNVNALELEDSALYLCASSLVRETQYFGPGTRLLVL.

This chain connects TRBV5-4 to TRBJ2-3, with 7 bases identical to TRBD2. V gave up 4 bases and J gave up 7 bases; unmatched junction bases: 9. Looked up from germline, CDR1 is SGHNT and CDR2 is YYREEE (reference sequence). CDR3 length equals 14 residues. CDR3 sequence: CASSPTAGVYTQYF. The CDR3 nucleotides read TGTGCCAGCAGCCCCACCGCGGGGGTCTATACGCAGTATTTT.

A few counts support this clone. The gene calls are TRBV7-6 and TRBJ1-1; D is uncertain. The V end lost 6 bases, the J end lost 1 base, and 6 bases lay between the germline ends. Germline assignment: CDR1 SGHVS and CDR2 FNYEAQ. The CDR3 contains 12 residues. The CDR3 spells CASRNGNTEAFF. The CDR3 DNA follows: TGTGCCAGCAGAAATGGGAACACTGAAGCTTTCTTT.

V and J are TRBV5-8 and TRBJ2-7; TRBD2 matches 16 bases. The CDR3 totals 16 residues. Germline V gives CDR1 SGHTS, CDR2 YDEGEE. Trimming removed 4 bases from V and 5 bases from J; junction bases left unmatched: 6. The CDR3 spells CASSIGTSGRDDEQYF. The DNA for the CDR3 is TGTGCCAGCAGCATCGGGACTAGCGGGAGGGACGACGAGCAGTACTTC.

Only one count was recorded for this clone. The V call is TRBV5-4, the J call TRBJ2-1; tentative D call: TRBD1 (6 bases). V lost 9 bases and J lost 4, with 20 bases in between. There are 15 residues in the CDR3. The germline V gene encodes CDR1 SGHNT and CDR2 YYREEE (reference sequence). The CDR3 is CATSRTANYYNEQFF. CDR3 in DNA: TGTGCCACGTCCAGGACAGCCAATTATTACAATGAGCAGTTCTTC. The whole variable domain, filled in from reference TRBV5-4 and TRBJ2-1, reads ETGVTQSPTHLIKTRGQQVTLRCSSQSGHNTVSWYQQALGQGPQFIFQYYREEENGRGNFPPRFSGLQFPNYSSELNVNALELDDSALYLCATSRTANYYNEQFFGPGTRLTVL.

V is TRBV5-1 and J is TRBJ1-1; D gene unclear. From germline, CDR1 is SGHRS and CDR2 YFSETQ. This CDR3 has 12 residues. V lost 1 base to trimming and J lost 3 bases, with 4 bases between them. The CDR3 region has the DNA TGCGCCAGCAGCTTGATGGACACTGAAGCTTTCTTT. Translating it yields CASSLMDTEAFF.

This chain uses TRBV9 with TRBJ2-2; D possibly corresponds to TRBD2 (6 bases). This CDR3 region has 15 residues. Germline V gene data show CDR1 as SGDLS and CDR2 as YYNGEE. The V and J ends lost 1 base and 3 bases respectively, with 10 bases between them. CDR3 DNA sequence: TGTGCCAGCAGCGTATCCCCGGGAGACACCGGGGAGCTGTTTTTT. Translating it yields CASSVSPGDTGELFF. Drawing the rest from reference TRBV9 and TRBJ2-2, the complete variable domain is DSGVTQTPKHLITATGQRVTLRCSPRSGDLSVYWYQQSLDQGLQFLIQYYNGEERAKGNILERFSAQQFPDLHSELNLSSLELGDSALYFCASSVSPGDTGELFFGEGSRLTVL.

The chain employs TRBV6-2 or TRBV6-3 and TRBJ1-5; D remains ambiguous. Per germline, CDR1 MNHEY and CDR2 SVGEGT. Trimming cost V 2 bases and J 7 bases, with 15 bases left between them. The CDR3 runs 15 residues. The CDR3 spells CASSYQRAGGQPQHF. The CDR3 coding sequence is TGTGCCAGCAGTTACCAGCGAGCGGGCGGCCAGCCCCAGCATTTT.

The chain carries TRBV24-1 and TRBJ1-5; D is uncertain. Germline CDR1 and CDR2: KGHDR and SFDVKD. The CDR3 contains 15 residues. V dropped 4 bases and J dropped 0 bases, with 9 bases sitting between them. CDR3 DNA sequence: TGTGCCACCAGTGAAAGTTTCGGTAGCAATCAGCCCCAGCATTTT. Its translation is CATSESFGSNQPQHF.

A single count supports this clone. The V and J genes are TRBV4-1 and TRBJ2-1, with 9 nucleotides matching TRBD1. Germline V gene sequence: CDR1 MGHRA, CDR2 YSYEKL. V trimming: 4 bases; J trimming: 8 bases; junction bases outside the gene matches: 6. This CDR3 spans 14 amino acids. For the CDR3, the DNA is TGCGCCAGCAGCCGAGGACAGGGGCAGCATGAGCAGTTCTTC. Encoded protein: CASSRGQGQHEQFF.

V usage is TRBV7-8 and J usage is TRBJ2-7; TRBD2 is a possible D gene (5 bases). The CDR3 totals 18 residues. Germline CDR1 SGHVS, CDR2 FQNEAQ. V was pared by 4 bases and J by 4 bases, with 26 bases between. The CDR3, as DNA: TGTGCCAGCAGCTCACTAGTGGCTCCCCCCGTCCCCCCGTACGAGCAGTACTTC. Translating it yields CASSSLVAPPVPPYEQYF.